The 9 T cell receptor beta chains below come from one sample, sequenced in a study of T cell repertoires in cytomegalovirus infection. No antigen has been identified for these receptors. TCRdb called the reads again in MiXCR, with one record for every CDR3 protein. The sample lists 340,000 or so distinct CDR3 sequences, more than 20% occurring once. The sample in question was cultured PBMCs, obtained from culture after CMV antigen stimulation. Source of these receptors: a human donor in good health (CMV status not recorded). Some clones in this sample may be carry-over from other donors' samples.

The J gene is TRBJ2-1, the V gene TRBV4-3, with 8 bases that match TRBD2. This CDR3 comprises 17 residues. The J segment lost 4 bases and the V segment lost 0 bases, leaving 8 bases of the junction unmatched. Germline V lookup: CDR1 LGHNA, CDR2 YSLEER. The CDR3: CASSQEFRTSGYNEQFF. Here the CDR3 DNA reads TGCGCCAGCAGCCAAGAATTTAGAACTAGCGGTTACAATGAGCAGTTCTTC.

This clonotype turned up a few times. This sequence joins TRBV18 and TRBJ2-3, with D perhaps matching TRBD1 or TRBD2 (5 bases each). The CDR3 is 13 residues long. Germline V gene lookup returns CDR1 KGHSH and CDR2 LQKENI. V was cut by 8 bases and J by 3 bases, with 12 bases left in between. CDR3 nucleotide sequence: TGTGCCAGCCGTGGGACCACAACAGATACGCAGTATTTT. Its protein product is CASRGTTTDTQYF.

In this sample, this clonotype turned up once. This chain uses TRBV6-6 with TRBJ1-6, with D unclear. There are 12 residues in the CDR3. V lost 10 bases and J lost 8, with 12 bases in between. Germline V lookup: CDR1 MNHNY, CDR2 SVGAGI (reference sequence). The CDR3 DNA follows: TGTGCCACCAGCACTCGATATTCACCCCTCCACTTT. This sequence encodes CATSTRYSPLHF.

This clonotype occurred a few times. The CDR3 DNA reads TGTGCCAGCAGTGAATCCCCTGGTGGGACTGGGGGAGGCTACACCTTC. Its translation is CASSESPGGTGGGYTF. This chain connects TRBV25-1 to TRBJ1-2; a possible D gene is TRBD1 (5 bases). Looked up from germline, CDR1 is MGHDK and CDR2 is SYGVNS. Trimming took off 1 base at V and 8 bases at J, with 20 bases between the two ends. CDR3 length equals 16 residues.

The genes are TRBV7-6 and TRBJ2-7; D may correspond to TRBD1 or TRBD2 (5 bases each). The CDR3 consists of 14 residues. V lost 9 bases and J lost 3, with 18 bases in between. Per the germline V gene, CDR1 is SGHVS and CDR2 is FNYEAQ. The CDR3 loop is CASAPGPVRYEQYF. The CDR3 bases are TGTGCCAGTGCACCGGGACCGGTACGCTACGAGCAGTACTTC.

There are many counts of this clonotype. This chain's CDR3 is CASSFTWQETQYF. The CDR3 DNA reads as TGTGCCAGCAGCTTTACATGGCAGGAGACCCAGTACTTC. J is TRBJ2-5 and V is TRBV7-2; D call uncertain. The V end was cut by 3 bases, the J end by 5 bases, with 10 bases between. The CDR3 is made up of 13 amino acids. Germline V lookup: CDR1 SGHTA, CDR2 FQGNSA. The whole variable domain, remainder taken from reference TRBV7-2 and TRBJ2-5, is GAGVSQSPSNKVTEKGKDVELRCDPISGHTALYWYRQSLGQGLEFLIYFQGNSAPDKSGLPSDRFSAERTGGSVSTLTIQRTQQEDSAVYLCASSFTWQETQYFGPGTRLLVL.

The V call is TRBV6-2 or TRBV6-3, the J call TRBJ2-1; 8 nucleotides line up with TRBD2. V shed 6 bases and J 6 bases; nucleotides not matched to a gene: 10. The germline gives CDR1 MNHEY, CDR2 SVGEGT. CDR3 size: 15 residues. Here the CDR3 DNA reads TGTGCCAGCAGCCAAGCGGGGGAGTGGTTCAATGAGCAGTTCTTC. This gives the protein CASSQAGEWFNEQFF.

This clonotype was counted between two and nine times. The chain couples TRBV19 to TRBJ2-2, with D possibly matching TRBD2 (6 bases). Deletions cut 5 bases from V and 8 bases from J, with 18 bases between. Germline CDR1 reads LNHDA; CDR2 reads SQIVND (reference sequence). This CDR3 has 15 amino acids. The CDR3 DNA reads TGTGCCAGTAGTCGTGAGGGAGGTCGTATGGGGGAGCTGTTTTTT. As protein: CASSREGGRMGELFF.

Comment on this clonotype: A much more abundant neighbour one base away suggests this may be a read error. This chain links TRBV7-2 with TRBJ2-1; 8 nucleotides line up with TRBD2. CDR1 is SGHTA, CDR2 FQGNSA, per germline. With V trimmed by 2 bases and J by 7 bases, 13 bases remained unmatched. This CDR3 has 17 amino acids. CDR3 in DNA: TGTGCCAGCAGCTTATACCCTCTCACTAGCGGTACGAATGAGCAGTTCTTC. It yields the protein CASSLYPLTSGTNEQFF.